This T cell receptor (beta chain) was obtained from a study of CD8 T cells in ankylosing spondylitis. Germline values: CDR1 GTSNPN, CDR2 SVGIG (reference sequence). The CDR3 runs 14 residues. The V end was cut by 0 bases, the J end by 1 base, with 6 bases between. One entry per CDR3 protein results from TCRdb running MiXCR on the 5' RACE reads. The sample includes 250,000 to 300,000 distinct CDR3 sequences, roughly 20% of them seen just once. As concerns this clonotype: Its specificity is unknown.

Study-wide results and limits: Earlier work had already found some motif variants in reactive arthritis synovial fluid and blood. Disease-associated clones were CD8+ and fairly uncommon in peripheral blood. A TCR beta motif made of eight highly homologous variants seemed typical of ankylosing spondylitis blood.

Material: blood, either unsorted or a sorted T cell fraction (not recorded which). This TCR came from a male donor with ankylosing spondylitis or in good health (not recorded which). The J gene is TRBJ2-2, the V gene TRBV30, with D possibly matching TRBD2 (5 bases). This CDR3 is CAWSVRGNTGELFF. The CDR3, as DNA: TGTGCCTGGAGTGTACGGGGGAACACCGGGGAGCTGTTTTTT.